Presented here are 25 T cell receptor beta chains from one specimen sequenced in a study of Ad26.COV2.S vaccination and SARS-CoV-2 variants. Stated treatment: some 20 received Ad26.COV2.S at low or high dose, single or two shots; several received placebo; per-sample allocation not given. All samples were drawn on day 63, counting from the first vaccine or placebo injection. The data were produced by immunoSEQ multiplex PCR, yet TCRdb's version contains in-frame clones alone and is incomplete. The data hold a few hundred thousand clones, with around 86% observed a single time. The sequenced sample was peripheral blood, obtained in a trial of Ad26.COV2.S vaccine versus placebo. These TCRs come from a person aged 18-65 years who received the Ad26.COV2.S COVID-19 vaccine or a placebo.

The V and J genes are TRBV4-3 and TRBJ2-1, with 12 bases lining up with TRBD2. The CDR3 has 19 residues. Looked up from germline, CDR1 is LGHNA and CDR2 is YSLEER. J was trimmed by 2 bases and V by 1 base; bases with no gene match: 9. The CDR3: CASSQAHLAGGLAYNEQFF. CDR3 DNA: TGCGCCAGCAGCCAAGCCCACCTAGCGGGGGGGCTGGCCTACAATGAGCAGTTCTTC.

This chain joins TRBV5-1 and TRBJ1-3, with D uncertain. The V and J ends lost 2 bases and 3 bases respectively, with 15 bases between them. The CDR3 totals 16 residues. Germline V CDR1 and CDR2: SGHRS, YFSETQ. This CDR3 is CASSFGGVGIGNTIYF. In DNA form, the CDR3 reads TGCGCCAGCAGCTTTGGAGGCGTGGGAATTGGAAACACCATATATTTT.

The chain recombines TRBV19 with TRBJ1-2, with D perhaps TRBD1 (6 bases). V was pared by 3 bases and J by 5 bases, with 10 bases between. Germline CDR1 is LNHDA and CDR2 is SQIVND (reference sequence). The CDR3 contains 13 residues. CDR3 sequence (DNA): TGTGCCAGTAGTATGGCAGGGGTGTATGGCTACACCTTC. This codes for CASSMAGVYGYTF.

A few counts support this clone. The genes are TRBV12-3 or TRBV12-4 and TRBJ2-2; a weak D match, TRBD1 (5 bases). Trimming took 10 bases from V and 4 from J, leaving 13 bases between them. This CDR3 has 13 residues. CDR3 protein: CATKVGPTGELFF. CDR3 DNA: TGTGCCACCAAAGTGGGGCCCACCGGGGAGCTGTTTTTT.

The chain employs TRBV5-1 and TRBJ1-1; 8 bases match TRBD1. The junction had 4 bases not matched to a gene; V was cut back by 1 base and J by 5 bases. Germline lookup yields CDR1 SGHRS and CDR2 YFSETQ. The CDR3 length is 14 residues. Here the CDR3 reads CASSLTGGETEAFF. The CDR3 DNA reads TGCGCCAGCAGCTTGACAGGGGGAGAAACTGAAGCTTTCTTT.

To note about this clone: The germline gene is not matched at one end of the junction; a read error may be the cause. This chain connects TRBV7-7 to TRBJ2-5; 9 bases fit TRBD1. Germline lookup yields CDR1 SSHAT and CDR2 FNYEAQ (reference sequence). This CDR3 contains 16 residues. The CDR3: CASSPLGTGFRETQYF. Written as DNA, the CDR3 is TGTGCTAGCAGCCCTTTGGGGACAGGGTTTCGTGAGACCCAGTACTTC.

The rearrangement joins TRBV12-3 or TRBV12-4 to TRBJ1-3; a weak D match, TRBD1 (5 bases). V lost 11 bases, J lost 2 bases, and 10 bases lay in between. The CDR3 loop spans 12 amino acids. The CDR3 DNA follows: TGTGCCGTTGGGGGTGCTGGAAACACCATATATTTT. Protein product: CAVGGAGNTIYF.

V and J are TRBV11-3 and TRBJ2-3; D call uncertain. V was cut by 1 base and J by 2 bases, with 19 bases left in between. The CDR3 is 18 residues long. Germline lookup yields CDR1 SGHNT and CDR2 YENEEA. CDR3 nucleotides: TGTGCCAGCAGCTTAGTTCTGCCCGATGTCGGACCCACAGATACGCAGTATTTT. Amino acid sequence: CASSLVLPDVGPTDTQYF.

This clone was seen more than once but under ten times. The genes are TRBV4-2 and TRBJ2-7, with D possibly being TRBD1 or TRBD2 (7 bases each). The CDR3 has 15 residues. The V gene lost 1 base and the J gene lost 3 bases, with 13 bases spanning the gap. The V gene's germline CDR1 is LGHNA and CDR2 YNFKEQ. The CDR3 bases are TGTGCCAGCAGCCAAGCTCAGGGGGGGCTCTACGAGCAGTACTTC. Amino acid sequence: CASSQAQGGLYEQYF.

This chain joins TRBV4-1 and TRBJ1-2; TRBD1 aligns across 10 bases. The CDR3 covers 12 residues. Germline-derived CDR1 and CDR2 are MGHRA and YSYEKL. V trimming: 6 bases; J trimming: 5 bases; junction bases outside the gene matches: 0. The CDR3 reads CASRDRGYGYTF. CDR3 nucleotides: TGCGCCAGCAGGGACAGGGGGTATGGCTACACCTTC.

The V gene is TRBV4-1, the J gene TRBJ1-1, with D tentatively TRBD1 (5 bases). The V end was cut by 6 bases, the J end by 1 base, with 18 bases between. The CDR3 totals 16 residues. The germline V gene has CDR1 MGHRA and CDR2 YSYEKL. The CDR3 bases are TGCGCCAGCAGGCATCCGGGGCGGACGGAGAACACTGAAGCTTTCTTT. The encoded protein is CASRHPGRTENTEAFF.

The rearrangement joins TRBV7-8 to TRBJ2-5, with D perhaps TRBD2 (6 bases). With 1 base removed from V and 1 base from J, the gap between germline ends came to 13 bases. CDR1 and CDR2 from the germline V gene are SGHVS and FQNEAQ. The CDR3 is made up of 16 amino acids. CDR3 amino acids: CASSLVFRGGQETQYF. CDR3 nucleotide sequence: TGTGCCAGCAGCTTAGTGTTCCGGGGAGGCCAAGAGACCCAGTACTTC.

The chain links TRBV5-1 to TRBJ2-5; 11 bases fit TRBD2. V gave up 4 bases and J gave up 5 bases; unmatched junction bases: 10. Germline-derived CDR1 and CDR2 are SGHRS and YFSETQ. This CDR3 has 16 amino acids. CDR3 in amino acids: CASSPAGTSGHETQYF. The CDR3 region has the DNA TGCGCCAGCAGCCCTGCCGGGACTAGCGGCCATGAGACCCAGTACTTC.

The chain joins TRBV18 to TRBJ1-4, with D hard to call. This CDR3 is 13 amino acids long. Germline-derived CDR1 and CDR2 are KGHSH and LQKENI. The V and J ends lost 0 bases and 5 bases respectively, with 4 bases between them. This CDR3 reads CASSPPMNEKLFF. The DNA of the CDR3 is TGTGCCAGCTCACCACCGATGAATGAAAAACTGTTTTTT.

The CDR3 DNA reads as TGTGCCAGTAGTATAGACGGTTTTGGGTACGAGCAGTACTTC. Encoded protein: CASSIDGFGYEQYF. This chain connects TRBV19 to TRBJ2-7; D gene uncertain. Germline CDR1 is LNHDA and CDR2 is SQIVND (reference sequence). The CDR3 runs 14 residues. V was clipped by 0 bases and J by 4 bases, with 10 bases between them.

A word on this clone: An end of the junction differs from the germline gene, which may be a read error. CDR3 protein: CASSQERGGALTTDF. CDR3 DNA sequence: TGCGCCAGCAGCCAAGAAAGGGGGGGGGCGTTAACAACGGACTTC. The chain links TRBV4-1 to TRBJ1-2, with D possibly TRBD1 on 6 matching bases. This CDR3 has 15 residues. CDR1 and CDR2 (germline): MGHRA, YSYEKL.

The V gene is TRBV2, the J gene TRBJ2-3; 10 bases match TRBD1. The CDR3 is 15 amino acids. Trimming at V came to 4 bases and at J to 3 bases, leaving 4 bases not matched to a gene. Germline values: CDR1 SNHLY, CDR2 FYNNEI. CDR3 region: CASSGTGGATDTQYF. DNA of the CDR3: TGTGCCAGCAGTGGGACAGGGGGTGCGACAGATACGCAGTATTTT.

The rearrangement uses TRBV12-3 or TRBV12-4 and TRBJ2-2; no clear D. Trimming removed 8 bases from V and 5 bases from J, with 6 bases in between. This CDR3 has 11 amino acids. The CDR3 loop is CASVSTGELFF. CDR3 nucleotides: TGTGCCAGCGTTTCTACCGGGGAGCTGTTTTTT.

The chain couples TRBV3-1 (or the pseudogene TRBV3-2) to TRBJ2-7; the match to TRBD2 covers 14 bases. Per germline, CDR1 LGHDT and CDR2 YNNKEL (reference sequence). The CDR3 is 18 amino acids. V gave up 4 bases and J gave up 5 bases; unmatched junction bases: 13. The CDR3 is CASSLSGLAGGPRDEQYF. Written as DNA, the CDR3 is TGTGCCAGCAGCCTTAGTGGACTAGCGGGGGGCCCCCGGGACGAGCAGTACTTC.

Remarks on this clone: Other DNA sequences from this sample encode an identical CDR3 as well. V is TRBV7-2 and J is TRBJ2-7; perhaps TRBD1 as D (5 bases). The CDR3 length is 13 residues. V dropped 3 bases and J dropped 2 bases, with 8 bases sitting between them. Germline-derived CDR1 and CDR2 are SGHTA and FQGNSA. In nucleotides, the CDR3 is TGTGCCAGCAGCTTGTCAGGGCCCTACGAGCAGTACTTC. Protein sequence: CASSLSGPYEQYF.

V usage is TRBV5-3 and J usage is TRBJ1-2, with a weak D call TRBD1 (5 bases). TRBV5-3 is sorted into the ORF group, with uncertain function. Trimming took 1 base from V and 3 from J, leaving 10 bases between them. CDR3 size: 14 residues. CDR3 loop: CARSLRGMDYGYTF. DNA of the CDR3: TGTGCCAGAAGCTTGAGGGGAATGGACTATGGCTACACCTTC.

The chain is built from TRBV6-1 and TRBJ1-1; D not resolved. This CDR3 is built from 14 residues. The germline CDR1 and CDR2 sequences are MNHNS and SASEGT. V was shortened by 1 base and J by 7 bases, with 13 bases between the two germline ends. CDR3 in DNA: TGTGCCAGCAGTGAAGGGGGAGGGTTTGGTGAAGCTTTCTTT. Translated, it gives CASSEGGGFGEAFF.

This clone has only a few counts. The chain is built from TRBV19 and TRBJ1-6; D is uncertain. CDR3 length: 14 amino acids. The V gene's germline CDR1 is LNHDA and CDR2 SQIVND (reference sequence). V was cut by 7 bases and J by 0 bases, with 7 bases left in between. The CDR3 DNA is TGTGCCAGTATGGAGGGCTCCTATAATTCACCCCTCCACTTT. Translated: CASMEGSYNSPLHF.

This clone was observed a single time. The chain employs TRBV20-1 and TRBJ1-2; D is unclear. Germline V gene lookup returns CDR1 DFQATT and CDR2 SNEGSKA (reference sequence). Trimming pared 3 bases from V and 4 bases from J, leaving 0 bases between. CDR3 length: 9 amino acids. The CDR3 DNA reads TGCAGTGCTAGCTATGGCTACACCTTC. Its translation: CSASYGYTF.

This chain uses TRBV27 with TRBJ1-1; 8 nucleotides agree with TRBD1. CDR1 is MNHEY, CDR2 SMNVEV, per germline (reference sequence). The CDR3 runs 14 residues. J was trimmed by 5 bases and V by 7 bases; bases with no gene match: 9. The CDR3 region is CASTEGQGRTEAFF. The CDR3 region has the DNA TGTGCCAGCACCGAAGGACAGGGAAGGACTGAAGCTTTCTTT.